The 17 T cell receptor beta chains given below trace back to one sample, sequenced in a study of shared clonotypes between healthy human individuals. Here immunoSEQ multiplex PCR was the method, and the copy in TCRdb shows in-frame clones only, minus some. Counted here are roughly 1.5 million clones, around 98% occurring once; the ten biggest clones make up around 0.47%. Sequencing was carried out using naive CD4+ T cells sorted from blood. Subset of the sample: CD45RA+ positively selected. Source of these receptors: a man aged 25-40 years in good health.

The chain employs TRBV2 and TRBJ2-1; possible D gene TRBD2, 6 bases. The CDR3 contains 15 residues. Germline V gene data show CDR1 as SNHLY and CDR2 as FYNNEI. The V and J ends lost 2 bases and 8 bases respectively, with 16 bases between them. The CDR3 nucleotides are TGTGCCAGCAGTGAAAGGGACCTGCGGAGGGATGAGCAGTTCTTC. It is translated as CASSERDLRRDEQFF.

The gene calls are TRBV6-5 and TRBJ1-2, with D perhaps matching TRBD1 (5 bases). Trimming pared 5 bases from V and 2 bases from J, leaving 15 bases between. The CDR3 is made up of 15 amino acids. Germline lookup yields CDR1 MNHEY and CDR2 SVGAGI. Here the CDR3 DNA reads TGTGCCAGCAGTAGAGGGGACCGCTCGAACTATGGCTACACCTTC. It encodes CASSRGDRSNYGYTF.

This sequence joins TRBV18 and TRBJ1-5; 7 bases map to TRBD1. The CDR3 spans 14 residues. Trimming removed 4 bases from V and 5 bases from J; junction bases left unmatched: 5. Germline CDR1 KGHSH, CDR2 LQKENI. The CDR3 coding sequence is TGTGCCAGCTCACAAACAGGGGCAGATCAGCCCCAGCATTTT. Its translation: CASSQTGADQPQHF.

The rearrangement links TRBV5-1 to TRBJ2-1; 10 bases are shared with TRBD1. The germline CDR1 and CDR2 sequences are SGHRS and YFSETQ. The CDR3 has 15 residues. The V and J ends lost 1 base and 7 bases, in that order; junction bases with no gene match: 5. The CDR3 DNA is TGCGCCAGCAGCTTGATAGGACAGGGGGTAAATGAGCAGTTCTTC. Translated: CASSLIGQGVNEQFF. Full variable domain (rest looked up from reference TRBV5-1 and TRBJ2-1): KAGVTQTPRYLIKTRGQQVTLSCSPISGHRSVSWYQQTPGQGLQFLFEYFSETQRNKGNFPGRFSGRQFSNSRSEMNVSTLELGDSALYLCASSLIGQGVNEQFFGPGTRLTVL.

The chain links TRBV19 to TRBJ2-1, with D unclear. Germline loops: CDR1 LNHDA, CDR2 SQIVND (reference sequence). The CDR3 contains 17 residues. The ends were cut back, 7 bases at V and 0 bases at J, with 19 bases in the middle. The CDR3 DNA sequence: TGTGCCAGTACCCTCTTCTTCAGCGAGAGCTCCTACAATGAGCAGTTCTTC. It yields the protein CASTLFFSESSYNEQFF. Variable domain in full (rest from reference TRBV19 and TRBJ2-1): DGGITQSPKYLFRKEGQNVTLSCEQNLNHDAMYWYRQDPGQGLRLIYYSQIVNDFQKGDIAEGYSVSREKKESFPLTVTSAQKNPTAFYLCASTLFFSESSYNEQFFGPGTRLTVL.

V usage is TRBV14 and J usage is TRBJ2-1, with no clear D. Germline V CDR1 and CDR2: SGHDN, FVKESK. The CDR3 runs to 13 residues. V was trimmed by 4 bases and J by 8 bases, leaving 12 bases between them. CDR3 sequence reads: CASSPDSFHEQFF. For the CDR3, the DNA is TGTGCCAGCAGCCCTGATAGTTTTCATGAGCAGTTCTTC.

The V gene is TRBV10-2, the J gene TRBJ1-4; the match to TRBD1 covers 10 bases. The CDR3 is 16 residues long. The germline gives CDR1 WSHSY, CDR2 SAAADI. The trim removed 2 bases at V and 6 bases at J, leaving 6 bases unmatched. For the CDR3, the DNA is TGCGCCAGCAGTGAGAGGGTTGGGACAGGGGATGAAAAACTGTTTTTT. Amino acid sequence: CASSERVGTGDEKLFF.

The rearrangement joins TRBV28 to TRBJ2-7, with 8 bases matching TRBD2. V was pared by 4 bases and J by 4 bases, with 9 bases of the junction left unmatched. This CDR3 has 15 amino acids. Germline-derived CDR1 and CDR2 are MDHEN and SYDVKM. The DNA for the CDR3 is TGTGCCAGCAGTTCCCCGGCGGGGGGATTTTACGAGCAGTACTTC. Amino acids: CASSSPAGGFYEQYF.

The V call is TRBV7-2, the J call TRBJ1-1, with TRBD1 matching over 7 bases. CDR3 length: 15 amino acids. The V gene end was trimmed by 1 base and the J gene end by 2 bases; junction bases not matched to a gene: 4. CDR1 and CDR2 from the germline V gene are SGHTA and FQGNSA. The DNA for the CDR3 is TGTGCCAGCAGCTTAGATCAGGGGGTTAACACTGAAGCTTTCTTT. Protein product: CASSLDQGVNTEAFF.

The chain employs TRBV9 and TRBJ2-6, with D perhaps matching TRBD2 (5 bases). V was pared by 0 bases and J by 2 bases, with 12 bases between. CDR1 is SGDLS and CDR2 is YYNGEE in the germline V gene. The CDR3 contains 17 residues. CDR3 sequence (DNA): TGTGCCAGCAGCGTAGGCGGAGGTTCTCCTGGGGCCAACGTCCTGACTTTC. This sequence encodes CASSVGGGSPGANVLTF.

This clone was counted a few times. V is TRBV18 and J is TRBJ1-1; 7 nucleotides match TRBD1. J lost 7 bases, V lost 8 bases, and 7 bases had no gene match. The germline gives CDR1 KGHSH, CDR2 LQKENI. This CDR3 has 12 amino acids. The CDR3 is CASKQGTGEAFF. The CDR3 DNA reads as TGTGCCAGCAAACAGGGGACCGGTGAAGCTTTCTTT.

The chain recombines TRBV11-2 with TRBJ2-1, with a possible D match to TRBD2 (5 bases). Per germline, CDR1 SGHAT and CDR2 FQNNGV. The germline V and J ends were trimmed by 6 bases and 3 bases, with 12 bases remaining between them. The CDR3 totals 14 residues. CDR3 amino acids: CASSYTGDYNEQFF. The CDR3 DNA follows: TGTGCCAGCAGTTACACCGGGGACTACAATGAGCAGTTCTTC.

The chain uses TRBV28 and TRBJ1-1; D is possibly TRBD1 (6 bases). CDR3 length: 16 residues. The germline CDR1 and CDR2 sequences are MDHEN and SYDVKM. V lost 5 bases, J lost 1 base, and 17 bases lay in between. CDR3 residues: CASSPKAGGKNTEAFF. CDR3 nucleotide sequence: TGTGCCAGCAGTCCGAAAGCTGGGGGCAAGAACACTGAAGCTTTCTTT.

The chain is built from TRBV7-3 and TRBJ2-1, with 14 nucleotides matching TRBD2. CDR3 size: 19 residues. V gave up 1 base and J gave up 6 bases; unmatched junction bases: 11. Germline assignment: CDR1 SGHTA and CDR2 FQGTGA. The CDR3 nucleotides are TGTGCCAGCAGCTTAAGGGGGACAGCTGGACTAGCGGGAGGCAATGAGCAGTTCTTC. This translates into CASSLRGTAGLAGGNEQFF.

The chain has TRBV11-2 and TRBJ2-3; D gene ambiguous. This CDR3 has 15 amino acids. Germline V gene data show CDR1 as SGHAT and CDR2 as FQNNGV. Trimming stripped 4 bases from V and 3 bases from J, with 14 bases between. CDR3 DNA sequence: TGTGCCAGCAGCTCTTACCGACCCCTAACAGATACGCAGTATTTT. Translated, it gives CASSSYRPLTDTQYF.

In this sample, this clone turned up once. The V call is TRBV30, the J call TRBJ2-3; unclear D gene. CDR3 length: 16 amino acids. Trimming stripped 4 bases from V and 2 bases from J, with 19 bases between. CDR1 and CDR2 (germline): GTSNPN, SVGIG (reference sequence). The CDR3 reads CAWTPLGSTYTDTQYF. The CDR3 coding sequence is TGTGCCTGGACCCCCCTAGGCTCGACCTACACAGATACGCAGTATTTT.

Comments on this clone: Other DNA variants within this sample encode the same CDR3. The chain recombines TRBV18 with TRBJ2-1, with 7 nucleotides matching TRBD2. J was trimmed by 0 bases and V by 3 bases; bases with no gene match: 2. The CDR3 covers 15 residues. Germline CDR1 reads KGHSH; CDR2 reads LQKENI. This CDR3 reads CASSPRGSSYNEQFF. For the CDR3, the DNA is TGTGCCAGCTCACCGCGCGGGAGCTCCTACAATGAGCAGTTCTTC.